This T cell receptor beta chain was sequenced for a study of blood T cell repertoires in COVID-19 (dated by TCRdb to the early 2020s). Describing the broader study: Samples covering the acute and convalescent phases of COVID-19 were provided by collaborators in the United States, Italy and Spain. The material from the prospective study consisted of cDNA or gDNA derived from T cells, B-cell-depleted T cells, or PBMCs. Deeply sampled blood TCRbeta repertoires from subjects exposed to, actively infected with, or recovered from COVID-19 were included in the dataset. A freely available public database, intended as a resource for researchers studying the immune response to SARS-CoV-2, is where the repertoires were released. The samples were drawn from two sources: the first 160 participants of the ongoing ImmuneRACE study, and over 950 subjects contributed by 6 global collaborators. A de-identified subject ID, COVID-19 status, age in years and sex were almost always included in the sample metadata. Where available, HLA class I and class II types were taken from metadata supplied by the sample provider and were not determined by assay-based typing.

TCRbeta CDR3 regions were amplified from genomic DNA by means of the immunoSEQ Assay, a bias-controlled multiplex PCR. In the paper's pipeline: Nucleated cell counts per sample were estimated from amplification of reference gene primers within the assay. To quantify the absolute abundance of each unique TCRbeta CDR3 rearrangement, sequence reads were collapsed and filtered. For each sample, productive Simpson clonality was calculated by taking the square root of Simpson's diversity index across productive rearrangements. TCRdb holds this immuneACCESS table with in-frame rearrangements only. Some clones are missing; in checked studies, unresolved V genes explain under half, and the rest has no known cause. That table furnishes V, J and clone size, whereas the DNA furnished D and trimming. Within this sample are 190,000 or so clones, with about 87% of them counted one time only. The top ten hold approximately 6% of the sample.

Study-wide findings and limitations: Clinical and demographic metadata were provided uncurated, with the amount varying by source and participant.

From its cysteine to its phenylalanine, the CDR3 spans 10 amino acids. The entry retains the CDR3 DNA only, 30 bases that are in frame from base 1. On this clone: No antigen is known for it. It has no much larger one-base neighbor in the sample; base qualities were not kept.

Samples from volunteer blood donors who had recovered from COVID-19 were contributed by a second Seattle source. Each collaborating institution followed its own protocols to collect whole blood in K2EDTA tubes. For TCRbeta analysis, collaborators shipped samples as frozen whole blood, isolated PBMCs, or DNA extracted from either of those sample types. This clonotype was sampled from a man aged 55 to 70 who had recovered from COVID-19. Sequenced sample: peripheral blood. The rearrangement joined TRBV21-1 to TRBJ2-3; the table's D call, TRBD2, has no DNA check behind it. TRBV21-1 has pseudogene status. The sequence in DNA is TGTGCCAGTGCGGAAGATACGCAGTATTTT. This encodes CASAEDTQYF.